This T cell receptor beta chain is drawn from a study of CD8 T cells in ankylosing spondylitis. Each CDR3 protein gets one entry after TCRdb re-called the 5' RACE reads with MiXCR. The data contain 350,000 to 400,000 distinct CDR3 sequences, 20% of them singletons. This receptor was taken from a male donor with ankylosing spondylitis or in good health (not recorded which). Sequencing used blood, either unsorted or a sorted T cell fraction (not recorded which).

CDR3 DNA: TGTGCCAGCAGTGAAATAGGATTTTTATACAATGAGCAGTTCTTC. Its translation is CASSEIGFLYNEQFF. The V gene is TRBV6-1, the J gene TRBJ2-1; D not resolved. Germline values: CDR1 MNHNS, CDR2 SASEGT. The CDR3 runs 15 residues. Trimming stripped 2 bases from V and 4 bases from J, with 12 bases between.